The next 12 T cell receptor beta chains were all read from a single sample in a study of OX40 agonist ivuxolimab in advanced cancers. The assay was immunoSEQ multiplex PCR, and TCRdb's table has in-frame clones only and misses some. In the table there are about 65,000 clones, about 82% of which are singletons. The sample was CD4+ or CD8+ T cells sorted from blood, taken in a trial of the OX40 agonist ivuxolimab. The receptors shown here come from an adult with an advanced solid tumor such as melanoma, head and neck, liver or kidney cancer.

The chain links TRBV5-1 to TRBJ2-6; D might be TRBD1 (6 bases). The CDR3 spans 18 residues. Germline loops: CDR1 SGHRS, CDR2 YFSETQ. The V end was cut by 0 bases, the J end by 2 bases, with 15 bases between. The CDR3 DNA reads TGCGCCAGCAGCTTGGCCTTAGGGGGTATGGCTGGGGCCAACGTCCTGACTTTC. Protein: CASSLALGGMAGANVLTF.

This chain connects TRBV10-3 to TRBJ1-2, with a weak D call TRBD1 (5 bases). The CDR3 covers 12 residues. Germline V gives CDR1 ENHRY, CDR2 SYGVKD. Trimming left V 2 bases short and J 6 bases short, with 7 bases between. This CDR3 is CAISEMGDGYTF. CDR3 coding DNA: TGTGCCATCAGTGAGATGGGGGATGGCTACACCTTC.

V usage is TRBV7-2 and J usage is TRBJ1-2; TRBD1 is a possible D gene (6 bases). With 5 bases removed from V and 2 bases from J, the gap between germline ends came to 15 bases. The CDR3 contains 15 residues. Germline V gene data show CDR1 as SGHTA and CDR2 as FQGNSA. CDR3 nucleotide sequence: TGTGCCAGCAGCCCAGCCAGGGGCGTAAACTATGGCTACACCTTC. This sequence encodes CASSPARGVNYGYTF.

This sequence joins TRBV27 and TRBJ2-3; 7 bases line up with TRBD1. The J segment lost 2 bases and the V segment lost 6 bases, leaving 8 bases of the junction unmatched. CDR1 is MNHEY, CDR2 SMNVEV, per germline (reference sequence). This CDR3 has 15 residues. CDR3 sequence reads: CASRMNRGTTDTQYF. DNA of the CDR3: TGTGCCAGCAGGATGAACAGGGGAACCACAGATACGCAGTATTTT.

CDR3 loop: CASSPTGIEAFF. DNA for the CDR3: TGTGCCAGCAGCCCAACAGGTATTGAAGCTTTCTTT. This chain links TRBV9 with TRBJ1-1; D might be TRBD1 (5 bases). The CDR3 contains 12 residues. In germline, CDR1 is SGDLS, CDR2 YYNGEE. Trimming shortened V by 4 bases and J by 7 bases, and 11 bases separated the two germline ends.

This clone appeared a few times. V and J are TRBV6-5 and TRBJ2-5, with D hard to call. Germline V gives CDR1 MNHEY, CDR2 SVGAGI. The V and J ends lost 6 bases and 0 bases respectively, with 11 bases between them. The CDR3 sequence is 14 residues long. The CDR3 here is CASRAYRYQETQYF. DNA for the CDR3: TGTGCCAGCAGAGCTTACAGATACCAAGAGACCCAGTACTTC.

J is TRBJ2-5 and V is TRBV5-6, with D tentatively TRBD2 (5 bases). The J call could be wrong; TRBJ2-7 is a better fit for the DNA end. CDR1 SGHDT and CDR2 YYEEEE come from the germline V gene. The CDR3 is 13 amino acids. CDR3 sequence reads: CASSLAGSYEQYF. The DNA for the CDR3 is TGTGCCAGCAGCTTGGCGGGATCCTACGAGCAGTACTTC.

There are a few counts of this clone. The rearrangement uses TRBV2 and TRBJ1-2; D perhaps matches TRBD1 (6 bases). The CDR3 is made up of 15 amino acids. Germline V CDR1 and CDR2: SNHLY, FYNNEI. The V and J ends lost 10 bases and 1 base respectively, with 19 bases between them. CDR3 in DNA: TGTGCCACAAGCAAGGAAGGGGGTAATAACTATGGCTACACCTTC. It yields the protein CATSKEGGNNYGYTF.

V usage is TRBV30 and J usage is TRBJ2-3, with D unclear. The CDR3 extends over 13 amino acids. The V gene's germline CDR1 is GTSNPN and CDR2 SVGIG (reference sequence). Trimming left V 1 base short and J 6 bases short, with 11 bases between. The CDR3 here is CAWSGVERDTQYF. Written as DNA, the CDR3 is TGTGCCTGGAGTGGGGTCGAACGGGATACGCAGTATTTT. Full variable domain (outside the CDR3, taken from reference TRBV30 and TRBJ2-3): SQTIHQWPATLVQPVGSPLSLECTVEGTSNPNLYWYRQAAGRGLQLLFYSVGIGQISSEVPQNLSASRPQDRQFILSSKKLLLSDSGFYLCAWSGVERDTQYFGPGTRLTVL.

The rearrangement uses TRBV15 and TRBJ1-3; TRBD1 matches at 7 bases. The germline CDR1 and CDR2 sequences are LNHNV and YYDKDF (reference sequence). The CDR3 is made up of 17 amino acids. V lost 0 bases to trimming and J lost 2 bases; unmatched junction nucleotides: 7. The CDR3 reads CATSRDRGGGTGNTIYF. CDR3 nucleotide sequence: TGTGCCACCAGCAGAGATCGGGGAGGGGGCACTGGAAACACCATATATTTT.

V usage is TRBV6-5 and J usage is TRBJ2-5; 9 bases line up with TRBD1. Germline V gives CDR1 MNHEY, CDR2 SVGAGI. CDR3 length: 16 amino acids. The junction had 4 bases not matched to a gene; V was cut back by 0 bases and J by 2 bases. In DNA, the CDR3 is TGTGCCAGCAGTTACTCGGGGACAGGGAGACAAGAGACCCAGTACTTC. As protein: CASSYSGTGRQETQYF.

The V and J genes are TRBV5-6 and TRBJ1-5; the match to TRBD1 covers 9 bases. Looked up from germline, CDR1 is SGHDT and CDR2 is YYEEEE. The CDR3 is 14 residues long. The V and J ends lost 4 bases and 6 bases, in that order; junction bases with no gene match: 5. CDR3: CASSQDRGAQPQHF. DNA for the CDR3: TGTGCCAGCAGCCAGGACAGGGGAGCTCAGCCCCAGCATTTT.